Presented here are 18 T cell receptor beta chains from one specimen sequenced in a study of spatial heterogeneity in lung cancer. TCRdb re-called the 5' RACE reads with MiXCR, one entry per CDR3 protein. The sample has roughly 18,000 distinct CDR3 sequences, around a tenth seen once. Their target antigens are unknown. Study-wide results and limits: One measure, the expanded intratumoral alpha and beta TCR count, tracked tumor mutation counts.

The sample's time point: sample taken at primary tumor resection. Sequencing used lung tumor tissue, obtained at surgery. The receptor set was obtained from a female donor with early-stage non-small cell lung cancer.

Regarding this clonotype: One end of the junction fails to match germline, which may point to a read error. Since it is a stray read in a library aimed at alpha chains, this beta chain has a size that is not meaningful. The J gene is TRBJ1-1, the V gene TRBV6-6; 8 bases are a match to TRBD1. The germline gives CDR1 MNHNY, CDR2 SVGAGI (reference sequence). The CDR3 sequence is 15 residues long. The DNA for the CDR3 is TGTGTCAGCAGTTACCCCGGACAGGGCCTCACTGAAGCTTTCTTT. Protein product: CVSSYPGQGLTEAFF.

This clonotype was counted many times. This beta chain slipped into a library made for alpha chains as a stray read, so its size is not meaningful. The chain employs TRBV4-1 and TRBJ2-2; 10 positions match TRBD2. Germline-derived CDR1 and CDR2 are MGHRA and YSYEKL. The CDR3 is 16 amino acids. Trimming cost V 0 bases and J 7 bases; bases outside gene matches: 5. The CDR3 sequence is CASSQEGTSADGELFF. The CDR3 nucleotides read TGCGCCAGCAGCCAAGAGGGGACTAGCGCGGACGGGGAGCTGTTTTTT.

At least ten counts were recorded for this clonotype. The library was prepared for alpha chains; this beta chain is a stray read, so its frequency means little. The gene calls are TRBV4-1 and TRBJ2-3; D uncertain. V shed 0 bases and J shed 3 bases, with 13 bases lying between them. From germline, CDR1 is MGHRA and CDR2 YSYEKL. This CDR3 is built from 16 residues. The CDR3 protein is CASSQDEGSSTDTQYF. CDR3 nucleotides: TGCGCCAGCAGCCAAGATGAAGGATCTAGTACAGATACGCAGTATTTT.

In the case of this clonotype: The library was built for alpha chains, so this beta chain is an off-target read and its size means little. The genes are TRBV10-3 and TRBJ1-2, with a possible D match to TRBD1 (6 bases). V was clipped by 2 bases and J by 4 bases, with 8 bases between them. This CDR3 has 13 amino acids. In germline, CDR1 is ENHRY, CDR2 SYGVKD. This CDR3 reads CAISEDRSYGYTF. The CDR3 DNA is TGTGCCATCAGTGAGGACAGGTCCTATGGCTACACCTTC.

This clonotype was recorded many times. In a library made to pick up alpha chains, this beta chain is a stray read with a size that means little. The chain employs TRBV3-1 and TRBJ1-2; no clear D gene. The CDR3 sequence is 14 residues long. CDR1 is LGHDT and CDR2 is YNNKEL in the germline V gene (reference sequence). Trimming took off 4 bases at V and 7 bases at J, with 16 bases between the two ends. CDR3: CASSLSDSVGGYTF. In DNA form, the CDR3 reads TGTGCCAGCAGCCTCTCCGATTCGGTAGGTGGCTACACCTTC.

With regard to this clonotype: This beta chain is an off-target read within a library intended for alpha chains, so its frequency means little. CDR3 nucleotide sequence: TGTGCCAGCAGCTCATCCCCAGGGGGAAGCGGGTCCCAGTACTTC. As protein: CASSSSPGGSGSQYF. The rearrangement links TRBV7-2 to TRBJ2-5, with D perhaps TRBD1 (7 bases). Germline lookup yields CDR1 SGHTA and CDR2 FQGNSA. CDR3 size: 15 residues. V gave up 4 bases and J gave up 9 bases, with 21 bases separating them.

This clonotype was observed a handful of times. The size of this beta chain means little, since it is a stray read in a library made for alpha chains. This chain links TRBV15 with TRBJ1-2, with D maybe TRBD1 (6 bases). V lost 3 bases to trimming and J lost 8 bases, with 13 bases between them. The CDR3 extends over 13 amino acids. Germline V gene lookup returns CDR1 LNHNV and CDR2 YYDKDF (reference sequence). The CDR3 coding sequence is TGTGCCACCAGCAGCTCCGGACAGCAAGGCTACACCTTC. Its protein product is CATSSSGQQGYTF. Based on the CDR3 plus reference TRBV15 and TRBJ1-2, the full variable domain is DAMVIQNPRYQVTQFGKPVTLSCSQTLNHNVMYWYQQKSSQAPKLLFHYYDKDFNNEADTPDNFQSRRPNTSFCFLDIRSPGLGDTAMYLCATSSSGQQGYTFGSGTRLTVV.

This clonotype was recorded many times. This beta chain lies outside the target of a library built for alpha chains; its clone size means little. CDR3 sequence: CASRAGTSVGGELFF. CDR3 nucleotides: TGTGCCAGCAGAGCCGGGACATCGGTGGGCGGGGAGCTGTTTTTT. The J gene is TRBJ2-2, the V gene TRBV9; maybe TRBD1 (6 bases). The V end was cut by 5 bases, the J end by 7 bases, with 18 bases between. The CDR3 totals 15 residues. Looked up from germline, CDR1 is SGDLS and CDR2 is YYNGEE. Drawing the rest from reference TRBV9 and TRBJ2-2, the complete variable domain is DSGVTQTPKHLITATGQRVTLRCSPRSGDLSVYWYQQSLDQGLQFLIQYYNGEERAKGNILERFSAQQFPDLHSELNLSSLELGDSALYFCASRAGTSVGGELFFGEGSRLTVL.

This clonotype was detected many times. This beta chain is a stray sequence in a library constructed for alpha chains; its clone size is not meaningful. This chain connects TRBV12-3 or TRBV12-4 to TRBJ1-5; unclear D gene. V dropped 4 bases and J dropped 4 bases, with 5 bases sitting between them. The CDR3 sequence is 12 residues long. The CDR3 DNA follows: TGTGCCAGCAGTTCCGGGAATCAGCCCCAGCATTTT. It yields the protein CASSSGNQPQHF.

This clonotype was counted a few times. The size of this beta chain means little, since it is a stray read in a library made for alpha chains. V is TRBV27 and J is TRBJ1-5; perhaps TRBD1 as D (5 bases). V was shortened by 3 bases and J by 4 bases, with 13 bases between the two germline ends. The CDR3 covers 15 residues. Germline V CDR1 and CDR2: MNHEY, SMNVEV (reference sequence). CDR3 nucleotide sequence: TGTGCCAGCAGTTTTAGGGGCAGGATTAATCAGCCCCAGCATTTT. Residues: CASSFRGRINQPQHF.

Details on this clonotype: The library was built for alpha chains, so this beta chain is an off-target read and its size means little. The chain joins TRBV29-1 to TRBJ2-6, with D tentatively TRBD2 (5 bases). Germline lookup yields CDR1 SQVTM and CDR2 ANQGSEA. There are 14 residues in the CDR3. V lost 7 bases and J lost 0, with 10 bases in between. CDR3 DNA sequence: TGCAGCGCCTACGAGGGCTCTGGGGCCAACGTCCTGACTTTC. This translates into CSAYEGSGANVLTF. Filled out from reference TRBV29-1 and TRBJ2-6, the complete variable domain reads SAVISQKPSRDICQRGTSLTIQCQVDSQVTMMFWYRQQPGQSLTLIATANQGSEATYESGFVIDKFPISRPNLTFSTLTVSNMSPEDSSIYLCSAYEGSGANVLTFGAGSRLTVL.

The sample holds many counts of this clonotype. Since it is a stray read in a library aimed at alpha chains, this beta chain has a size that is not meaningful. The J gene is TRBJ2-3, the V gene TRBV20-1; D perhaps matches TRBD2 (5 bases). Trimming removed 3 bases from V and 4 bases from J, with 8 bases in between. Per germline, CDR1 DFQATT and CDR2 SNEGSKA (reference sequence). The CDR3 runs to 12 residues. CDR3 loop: CSASGVADTQYF. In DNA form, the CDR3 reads TGCAGTGCTAGCGGGGTGGCAGATACGCAGTATTTT.

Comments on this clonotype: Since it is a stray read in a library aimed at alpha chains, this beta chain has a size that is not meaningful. The CDR3 DNA is TGTGCCAGTAGCCCAACCGGGACAGGGAGGGTCGAGCAGTACTTC. Amino acids: CASSPTGTGRVEQYF. The V call is TRBV19, the J call TRBJ2-7, with TRBD1 matching 9 bases. J gave up 6 bases and V 6 bases, and 12 bases lay outside the gene matches. Germline assignment: CDR1 LNHDA and CDR2 SQIVND (reference sequence). CDR3 length equals 15 residues.

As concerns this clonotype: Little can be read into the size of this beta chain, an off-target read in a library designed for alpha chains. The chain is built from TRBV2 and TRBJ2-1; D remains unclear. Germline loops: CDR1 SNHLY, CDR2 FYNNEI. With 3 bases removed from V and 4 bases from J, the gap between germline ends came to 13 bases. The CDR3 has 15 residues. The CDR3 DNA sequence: TGTGCCAGCAGTGATAGAATAGCTCCGTACAATGAGCAGTTCTTC. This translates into CASSDRIAPYNEQFF.

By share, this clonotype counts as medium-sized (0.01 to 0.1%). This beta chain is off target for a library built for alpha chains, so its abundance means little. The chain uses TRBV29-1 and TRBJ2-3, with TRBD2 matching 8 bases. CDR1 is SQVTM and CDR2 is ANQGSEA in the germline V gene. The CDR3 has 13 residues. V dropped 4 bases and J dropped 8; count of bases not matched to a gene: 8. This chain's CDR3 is CSVGSGEPPTQYF. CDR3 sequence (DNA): TGCAGCGTTGGTAGCGGGGAACCTCCTACGCAGTATTTT.

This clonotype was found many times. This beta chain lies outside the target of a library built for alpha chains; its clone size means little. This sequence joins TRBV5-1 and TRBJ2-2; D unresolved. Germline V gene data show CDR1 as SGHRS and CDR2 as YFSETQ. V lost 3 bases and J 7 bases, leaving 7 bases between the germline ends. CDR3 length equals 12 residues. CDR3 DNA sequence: TGCGCCAGCAGCTCGGACGGCGGGGAGCTGTTTTTT. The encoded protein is CASSSDGGELFF.

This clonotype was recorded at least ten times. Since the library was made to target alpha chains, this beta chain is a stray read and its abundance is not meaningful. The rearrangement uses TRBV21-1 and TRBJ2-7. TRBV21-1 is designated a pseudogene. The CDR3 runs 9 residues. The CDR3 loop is CAPKNEQYF. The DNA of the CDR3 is TGTGCCCCGAAGAACGAGCAGTACTTC.

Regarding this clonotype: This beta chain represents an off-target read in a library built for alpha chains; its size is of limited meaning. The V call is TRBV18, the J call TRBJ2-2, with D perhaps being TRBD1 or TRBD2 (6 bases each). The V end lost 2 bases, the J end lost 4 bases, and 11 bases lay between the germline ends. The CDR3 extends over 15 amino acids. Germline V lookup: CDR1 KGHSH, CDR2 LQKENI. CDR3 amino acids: CASSPFRGGTGELFF. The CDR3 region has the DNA TGTGCCAGCTCACCATTCAGGGGAGGCACCGGGGAGCTGTTTTTT.